This TCR beta chain was recovered during a study of blood T cell repertoires in COVID-19. At the level of the study: COVID-19 samples from acute and convalescent phases originated in the United States, Italy and Spain.

Repertoires were generated with immunoSEQ multiplex PCR, while TCRdb's copy carries only in-frame clones and drops some. This sample has under 35,000 clones, with over 80% found just once. The CDR3 runs to 13 residues. The germline V and J ends were trimmed by 3 bases and 4 bases, with 9 bases remaining between them. Germline CDR1 and CDR2: MNHNS and SASEGT. This chain uses TRBV6-1 with TRBJ1-2; D not certain. The source of this sequence is a human donor in a cohort sampled during active COVID-19. Sequenced: peripheral blood. CDR3 loop: CASSDAYGYGYTF. The CDR3 DNA follows: TGTGCCAGCAGTGATGCCTACGGCTATGGCTACACCTTC.